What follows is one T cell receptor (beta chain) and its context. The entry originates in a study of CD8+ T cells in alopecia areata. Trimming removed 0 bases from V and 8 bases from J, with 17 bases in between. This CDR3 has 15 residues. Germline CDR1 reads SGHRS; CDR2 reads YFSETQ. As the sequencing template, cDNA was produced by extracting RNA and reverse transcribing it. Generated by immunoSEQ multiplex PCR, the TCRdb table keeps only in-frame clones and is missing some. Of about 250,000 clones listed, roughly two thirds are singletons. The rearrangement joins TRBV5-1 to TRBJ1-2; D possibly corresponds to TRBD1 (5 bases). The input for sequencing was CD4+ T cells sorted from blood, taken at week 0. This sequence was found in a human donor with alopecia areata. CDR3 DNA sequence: TGCGCCAGCAGCTTGGCCAGCGGGGCAGGGAAGGGCTACACCTTC. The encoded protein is CASSLASGAGKGYTF.